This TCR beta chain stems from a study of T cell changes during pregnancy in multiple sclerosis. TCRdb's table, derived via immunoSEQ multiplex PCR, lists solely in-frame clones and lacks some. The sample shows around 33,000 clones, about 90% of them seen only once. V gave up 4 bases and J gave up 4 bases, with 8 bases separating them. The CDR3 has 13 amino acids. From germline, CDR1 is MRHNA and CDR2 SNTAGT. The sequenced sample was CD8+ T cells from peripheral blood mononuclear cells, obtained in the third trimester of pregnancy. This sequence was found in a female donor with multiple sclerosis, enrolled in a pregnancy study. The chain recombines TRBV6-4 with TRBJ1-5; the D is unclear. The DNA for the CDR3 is TGTGCCAGCAGTGCCCAGGTTAATCAGCCCCAGCATTTT. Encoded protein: CASSAQVNQPQHF.